This TCR beta chain stems from a study of control samples from healthy donors and cancer patients. Assay used: immunoSEQ multiplex PCR; TCRdb lists only in-frame clones, some missing. The table records 100,000 to 150,000 clones, roughly 90% of them present only once. The material sequenced was blood. The receptor comes from a woman between 45 and 65 years old in good health.

Here the CDR3 reads CASSRDRGRETQYF. DNA for the CDR3: TGCGCCAGCAGTCGGGATAGGGGGAGAGAGACCCAGTACTTC. J is TRBJ2-5 and V is TRBV23-1; tentative D call: TRBD1 (6 bases). Being an ORF, TRBV23-1 has a function that is uncertain. V was shortened by 4 bases and J by 4 bases, with 13 bases between the two germline ends. CDR3 length: 14 residues.